These T cell receptor beta chains were read from a single sample in a study of blood T cell repertoires in COVID-19. Generated by immunoSEQ multiplex PCR, the TCRdb table keeps only in-frame clones and is missing some. The sample shows hundreds of thousands of clones, over 75% of them seen only once. Sequenced input: PBMCs or T cells enriched from blood (not recorded which). These receptor sequences come from a woman younger than 35 who had been exposed to COVID-19. The CDR3 runs from the conserved cysteine through the conserved F or W. Fields, in order: CDR3 protein, V gene, J gene, CDR3 length.

cdr3_aa: CASSSPGLAGVWMQYF; v_call: TRBV28; j_call: TRBJ2-7; cdr3_length: 16
cdr3_aa: CASSAGQGYYGYTF; v_call: TRBV14; j_call: TRBJ1-2; cdr3_length: 14
cdr3_aa: CAWSLWGGPTEAFF; v_call: TRBV30; j_call: TRBJ1-1; cdr3_length: 14
cdr3_aa: CASSLRLAGGSGETQYF; v_call: TRBV5-4; j_call: TRBJ2-5; cdr3_length: 17
cdr3_aa: CASSLRGGSGNTIYF; v_call: TRBV3-1/TRBV3-2; j_call: TRBJ1-3; cdr3_length: 15
cdr3_aa: CASRKDRVNEQYF; v_call: TRBV6-5; j_call: TRBJ2-7; cdr3_length: 13
cdr3_aa: CASSTQGALGNQPQHF; v_call: TRBV28; j_call: TRBJ1-5; cdr3_length: 16
cdr3_aa: CATKQEVVDGYTF; v_call: TRBV15; j_call: TRBJ1-2; cdr3_length: 13
cdr3_aa: CAISDRGQGRGNQPQHF; v_call: TRBV10-3; j_call: TRBJ1-5; cdr3_length: 17
cdr3_aa: CASSISGQNSYGYTF; v_call: TRBV19; j_call: TRBJ1-2; cdr3_length: 15
cdr3_aa: CASSHSDTQYF; v_call: TRBV4-3; j_call: TRBJ2-3; cdr3_length: 11
cdr3_aa: CASSLGLVGYTF; v_call: TRBV19; j_call: TRBJ1-2; cdr3_length: 12
cdr3_aa: CSVGGAGGLNTEAFF; v_call: TRBV29-1; j_call: TRBJ1-1; cdr3_length: 15
cdr3_aa: CASSYLSYEQYF; v_call: TRBV5-6; j_call: TRBJ2-7; cdr3_length: 12
cdr3_aa: CASSLGIEQFF; v_call: TRBV28; j_call: TRBJ2-1; cdr3_length: 11
cdr3_aa: CASGSGGQETQYF; v_call: TRBV5-1; j_call: TRBJ2-5; cdr3_length: 13
cdr3_aa: CASSPSGTYTDTQYF; v_call: TRBV27; j_call: TRBJ2-3; cdr3_length: 15
cdr3_aa: CASSPQLYQETQYF; v_call: TRBV4-1; j_call: TRBJ2-5; cdr3_length: 14
cdr3_aa: CASSLGDRDGEKLFF; v_call: TRBV4-1; j_call: TRBJ1-4; cdr3_length: 15
cdr3_aa: CASSIEYRGPDEKLFF; v_call: TRBV19; j_call: TRBJ1-4; cdr3_length: 16
cdr3_aa: CASSREGLPLNYEQYF; v_call: TRBV19; j_call: TRBJ2-7; cdr3_length: 16
cdr3_aa: CASSWDKPEQYF; v_call: TRBV21-1; j_call: TRBJ2-7; cdr3_length: 12
cdr3_aa: CASSEGGKDTQYF; v_call: TRBV10-1; j_call: TRBJ2-3; cdr3_length: 13
cdr3_aa: CASSLGTFQETQYF; v_call: TRBV7-2; j_call: TRBJ2-5; cdr3_length: 14
cdr3_aa: CASSWSGGAPYNEQFF; v_call: TRBV5-4; j_call: TRBJ2-1; cdr3_length: 16
cdr3_aa: CASSLGWLNYNEQFF; v_call: TRBV5-6; j_call: TRBJ2-1; cdr3_length: 15
cdr3_aa: CASSLFGLAGGQGGTDTQYF; v_call: TRBV28; j_call: TRBJ2-3; cdr3_length: 20
cdr3_aa: CASSQGGGAPYGYTF; v_call: TRBV3-1/TRBV3-2; j_call: TRBJ1-2; cdr3_length: 15
cdr3_aa: CASSWGMRGGDEQFF; v_call: TRBV5-8; j_call: TRBJ2-1; cdr3_length: 15
cdr3_aa: CASSAGYGELFF; v_call: TRBV7-2; j_call: TRBJ2-2; cdr3_length: 12
cdr3_aa: CASSTGTGVYEQYF; v_call: TRBV7-6; j_call: TRBJ2-7; cdr3_length: 14
cdr3_aa: CASSLTQGGEQYF; v_call: TRBV28; j_call: TRBJ2-7; cdr3_length: 13
cdr3_aa: CASSLNGSPLHF; v_call: TRBV27; j_call: TRBJ1-6; cdr3_length: 12
cdr3_aa: CASSLLGAGHNEQFF; v_call: TRBV28; j_call: TRBJ2-1; cdr3_length: 15
cdr3_aa: CASGAGGIEAFF; v_call: TRBV12-3/TRBV12-4; j_call: TRBJ1-1; cdr3_length: 12
cdr3_aa: CASSPGGTNNEQFF; v_call: TRBV11-3; j_call: TRBJ2-1; cdr3_length: 14
cdr3_aa: CASSLITGSTSSDEQYF; v_call: TRBV7-9; j_call: TRBJ2-7; cdr3_length: 17
cdr3_aa: CATSPSYNEQFF; v_call: TRBV24-1; j_call: TRBJ2-1; cdr3_length: 12
cdr3_aa: CAWSVLPGSLDEQFF; v_call: TRBV30; j_call: TRBJ2-1; cdr3_length: 15
cdr3_aa: CASSDSISRGGYTF; v_call: TRBV28; j_call: TRBJ1-2; cdr3_length: 14
cdr3_aa: CASSQVRDTIYF; v_call: TRBV4-1; j_call: TRBJ1-3; cdr3_length: 12